This record looks at one TCR beta chain sequence and its context. Its antigen is unidentified. The data originate from a study of cytomegalovirus exposure and HLA in healthy donors. V was pared by 7 bases and J by 5 bases, with 2 bases of the junction left unmatched. The CDR3 is 11 residues long. The germline V gene has CDR1 WSHSY and CDR2 SAAADI. Study outcomes and limitations: With further analysis later on, most CMV-associated TCR beta chains appeared HLA-restricted. TCR beta V- and J-gene trimming was later associated with a missense DCLRE1C variant.

The PCR used 60 Vbeta and 13 Jbeta primers. Method: immunoSEQ multiplex PCR; TCRdb's copy keeps in-frame clones and lacks some. The data contain around 90,000 clones, approximately 81% of them seen just once; the ten biggest clones take up more than 2.5%. Sample: PBMCs. The TCR originated in a male donor in good health and CMV-seropositive. The chain carries TRBV10-2 and TRBJ2-7; 7 nucleotides agree with TRBD1. CDR3 in amino acids: CASTDRDEQYF. CDR3 bases: TGCGCCAGCACCGACAGGGACGAGCAGTACTTC.